These 10 T cell receptor beta chains were all obtained from the same sample, sequenced in a study of STAT5B mutations in CD4+ large granular lymphocyte leukemia. Only in-frame clones appear in the TCRdb table, and some are missing; sequencing was by immunoSEQ multiplex PCR. Seen here are under 40,000 clones, 71% observed once, and the top ten hold roughly 0.44%. Sequencing was performed on CD4+ T cells from blood buffy coats. Receptors were obtained from a human donor in good health.

This chain connects TRBV11-2 to TRBJ1-1, with TRBD1 matching over 7 bases. From germline, CDR1 is SGHAT and CDR2 FQNNGV. The CDR3 spans 16 residues. V was clipped by 5 bases and J by 0 bases; unmatched bases: 9. Here the CDR3 DNA reads TGTGCCAGCAGCAAGAGAACCGGGACAGTGAACACTGAAGCTTTCTTT. Translating it yields CASSKRTGTVNTEAFF.

This chain uses TRBV6-1 with TRBJ1-2, with D unresolved. Trimming took 1 base from V and 8 from J, leaving 14 bases between them. Per the germline V gene, CDR1 is MNHNS and CDR2 is SASEGT. This CDR3 comprises 14 residues. In DNA, the CDR3 is TGTGCCAGCAGTGAAGGGTGGGGTAGTCTAGGCTACACCTTC. Its protein product is CASSEGWGSLGYTF.

This clone showed up just a few times. This chain connects TRBV6-5 to TRBJ1-1; TRBD1 matches at 9 bases. The germline V gene encodes CDR1 MNHEY and CDR2 SVGAGI. The CDR3 runs 13 residues. The V and J ends lost 2 bases and 10 bases, in that order; junction bases with no gene match: 5. The CDR3 reads CASSYGTGIGAFF. CDR3 coding DNA: TGTGCCAGCAGTTACGGGACAGGGATTGGAGCTTTCTTT.

The chain links TRBV6-5 to TRBJ1-1; 8 nucleotides match TRBD1. Germline loops: CDR1 MNHEY, CDR2 SVGAGI. There are 14 residues in the CDR3. V was pared by 2 bases and J by 4 bases, with 3 bases of the junction left unmatched. In nucleotides, the CDR3 is TGTGCCAGCAGTTACGGGACAGGCGGCACTGAAGCTTTCTTT. Its translation: CASSYGTGGTEAFF.

The chain couples TRBV7-8 to TRBJ1-1; D not certain. V shed 4 bases and J shed 3 bases, with 12 bases lying between them. The CDR3 runs to 14 residues. Germline V gives CDR1 SGHVS, CDR2 FQNEAQ. CDR3 loop: CASSWREGDTEAFF. The CDR3 coding sequence is TGTGCCAGCAGCTGGAGAGAAGGCGACACTGAAGCTTTCTTT.

CDR3 in amino acids: CASSLGELRRGAGHNEQFF. CDR3 nucleotides: TGTGCCAGCAGCTTGGGTGAACTTCGACGGGGGGCAGGGCACAATGAGCAGTTCTTC. V and J are TRBV5-6 and TRBJ2-1; perhaps TRBD2 as D (7 bases). The CDR3 length is 19 residues. Germline CDR1 and CDR2: SGHDT and YYEEEE. V lost 0 bases to trimming and J lost 5 bases, with 24 bases between them.

This clone was counted a single time. The chain carries TRBV19 and TRBJ1-4; 9 positions match TRBD1. The CDR3 is 15 amino acids. Germline assignment: CDR1 LNHDA and CDR2 SQIVND (reference sequence). Unmatched junction bases numbered 7, after V lost 3 bases and J lost 8 bases. In DNA, the CDR3 is TGTGCCAGTAGTATCGCCACAGGGGGCGGAGAAAAACTGTTTTTT. Translating it yields CASSIATGGGEKLFF. The full variable domain, in which reference TRBV19 and TRBJ1-4 provide the parts outside the CDR3, is DGGITQSPKYLFRKEGQNVTLSCEQNLNHDAMYWYRQDPGQGLRLIYYSQIVNDFQKGDIAEGYSVSREKKESFPLTVTSAQKNPTAFYLCASSIATGGGEKLFFGSGTQLSVL.

The chain links TRBV2 to TRBJ1-4, with D possibly TRBD1 on 5 matching bases. Trimming removed 3 bases from V and 8 bases from J, with 13 bases in between. The CDR3 consists of 14 residues. Germline lookup yields CDR1 SNHLY and CDR2 FYNNEI. The CDR3 coding sequence is TGTGCCAGCAGTGAGGCAGGGAAGGAAGAAAAACTGTTTTTT. Protein sequence: CASSEAGKEEKLFF. The complete variable domain, with remaining parts taken from reference TRBV2 and TRBJ1-4, reads EPEVTQTPSHQVTQMGQEVILRCVPISNHLYFYWYRQILGQKVEFLVSFYNNEISEKSEIFDDQFSVERPDGSNFTLKIRSTKLEDSAMYFCASSEAGKEEKLFFGSGTQLSVL.

The rearrangement uses TRBV7-8 and TRBJ2-1; D may match TRBD1 or TRBD2 (6 bases each). Trimming left V 7 bases short and J 0 bases short, with 16 bases between. Looked up from germline, CDR1 is SGHVS and CDR2 is FQNEAQ. The CDR3 consists of 16 residues. Written as DNA, the CDR3 is TGTGCCAGCATCAACGGGGGCTACAGCTCCTACAATGAGCAGTTCTTC. It translates to CASINGGYSSYNEQFF.

The sample holds one count of this clone. The chain combines TRBV28 with TRBJ2-7; D uncertain. This CDR3 has 13 residues. Trimming left V 5 bases short and J 0 bases short, with 8 bases between. CDR1 and CDR2 from the germline V gene are MDHEN and SYDVKM. The CDR3 DNA reads TGTGCCAGCAGTGCTGGGGACTCCTACGAGCAGTACTTC. Its translation: CASSAGDSYEQYF. The variable domain in full, with the rest retrieved from reference TRBV28 and TRBJ2-7, is DVKVTQSSRYLVKRTGEKVFLECVQDMDHENMFWYRQDPGLGLRLIYFSYDVKMKEKGDIPEGYSVSREKKERFSLILESASTNQTSMYLCASSAGDSYEQYFGPGTRLTVT.